This T cell receptor (beta chain) was recorded in a study of blood T cell repertoires in COVID-19 (dated by TCRdb to 2019 to 2021). About the full investigation: Collaborator samples came from the United States, Italy and Spain and covered acute and convalescent phases of COVID-19. The prospective study material was composed of cDNA or gDNA derived from T cells, B-cell-depleted T cells, or PBMCs. Deeply sampled blood TCRbeta repertoires from subjects exposed to, actively infected with, or recovered from COVID-19 were included in the dataset. The repertoires were made available in a free public database intended to serve as a resource for research on the immune response to SARS-CoV-2. Samples came from the ongoing ImmuneRACE study (first 160 participants) plus 1,254 subjects from 6 global collaborators. The sample metadata nearly always contained a de-identified subject ID, COVID-19 status, age in years and sex. Where available, HLA class I and class II types were obtained from metadata supplied by the sample provider rather than from assay-based typing.

TCRbeta CDR3 regions were amplified from genomic DNA by means of the immunoSEQ Assay, a bias-controlled multiplex PCR. The paper's processing steps were these. The number of nucleated cells in each sample was estimated from the amplification of reference gene primers within the assay. Sequence reads were collapsed and filtered to measure the absolute abundance of every unique TCRbeta CDR3 rearrangement. Productive Simpson clonality was computed per sample as the square root of Simpson's diversity index over productive rearrangements. In its TCRdb copy, this immuneACCESS table keeps in-frame sequences only and misses some clones. Where compared with another copy, unresolved V genes explain less than half of these, and the others have no known cause. That table supplies the V and J calls and clone size; D and trimming were determined from the DNA. This sample gives a few hundred thousand clones in total; around 87% of them show up just once. Clones ranked in the top ten supply 1% of the sample.

This clone came up a few times. The antigen this receptor binds is unknown. No base-level quality is on record; no much larger clone is a single base apart. The collaborating institutions used their own protocols to collect whole blood in K2EDTA tubes. Collaborator samples were shipped for TCRbeta analysis as frozen whole blood, isolated PBMCs, or DNA extracted from either sample type. A distance of 15 bases separates the germline ends of V and J, which lose 6 bases and 0 bases respectively. Looking up the germline V gene (reference sequence) yields CDR1 SEHNR and CDR2 FQNEAQ. The CDR3 holds 16 amino acids from the cysteine to the phenylalanine. Only CDR3 DNA remains: 48 bases, in frame from the first base. General conclusions and limits of the study: Clinical and demographic metadata were provided uncurated, with the amount varying by source and participant.

The sequence is built from TRBV7-9 and TRBJ1-3; a tentative D call is TRBD1 (6 bases match). Sequencing was done on a sample of peripheral blood. The sequence derives from a man aged 50 or older with active or convalescent COVID-19. The DNA sequence is as follows: TGTGCCAGCAGACAGAAACAGGGTAACTCTGGAAACACCATATATTTT. Translation gives CASRQKQGNSGNTIYF.